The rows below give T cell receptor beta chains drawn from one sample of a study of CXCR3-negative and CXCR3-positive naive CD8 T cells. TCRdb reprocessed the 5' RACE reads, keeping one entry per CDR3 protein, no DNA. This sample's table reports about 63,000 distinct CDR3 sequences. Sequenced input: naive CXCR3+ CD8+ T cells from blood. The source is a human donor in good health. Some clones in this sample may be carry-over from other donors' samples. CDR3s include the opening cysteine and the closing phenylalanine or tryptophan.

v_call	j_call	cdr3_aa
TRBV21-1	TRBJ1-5	CASSKEDKGDNQPQHF
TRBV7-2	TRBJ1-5	CASSLNLLALHNQPQHF
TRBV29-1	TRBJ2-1	CSVELGTRYNEQFF
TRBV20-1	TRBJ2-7	CSATPADRGEANEQYF
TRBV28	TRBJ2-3	CASSLLPGSGTDTQYF
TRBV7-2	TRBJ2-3	CASTFGMPPDTQYF
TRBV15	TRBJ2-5	CATSKATSGAETQYF
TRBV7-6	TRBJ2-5	CASSFRLGEQETQYF
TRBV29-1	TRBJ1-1	CSVEDSAGGYTEAFF
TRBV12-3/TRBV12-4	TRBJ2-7	CASRLDREADYEQYF
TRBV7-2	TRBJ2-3	CASSPSEVGGLTDTQYF
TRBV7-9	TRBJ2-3	CASRGRLGDTQHF
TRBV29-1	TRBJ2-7	CSVDGTGTYEQYF
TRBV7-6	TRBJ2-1	CASSLGPLGGSYNEQFF
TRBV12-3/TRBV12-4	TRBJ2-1	CASSSDPEQFF
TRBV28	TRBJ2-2	CASSLLGGNTGELFF
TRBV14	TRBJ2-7	CASSQPLAGGSYEQYF
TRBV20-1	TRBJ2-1	CSARSQGRSYNEQFF
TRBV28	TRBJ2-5	CASSSGQGETQYF
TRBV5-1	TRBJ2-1	CASSLLWATGVNEQFF
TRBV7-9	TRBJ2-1	CASGKSDATQFF
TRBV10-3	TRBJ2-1	CAISDLGRAGPYNEQFF
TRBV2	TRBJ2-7	CASSLWGGSPYEQYF
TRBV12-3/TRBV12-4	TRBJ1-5	CASSPPGNQPQHF
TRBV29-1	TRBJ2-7	CSATGTGVHEQYF
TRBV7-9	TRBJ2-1	CASSPRDRLYNEQFF
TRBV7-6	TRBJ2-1	CASSLSPRGQGHEQFF
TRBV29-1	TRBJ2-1	CSGRGGYNEQFF
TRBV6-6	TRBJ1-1	CASSDRGPKGAFF
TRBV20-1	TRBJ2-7	CSASPGQGTYEQYF
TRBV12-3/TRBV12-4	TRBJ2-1	CASSQGLAGLYNEQFF
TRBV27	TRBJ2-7	CASSSLGGGNSYEQYF
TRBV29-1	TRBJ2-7	CSVRTGGHYEQYF
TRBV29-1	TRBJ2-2	CSVDENAGELFF
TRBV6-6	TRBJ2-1	CASSATGFNEQFF
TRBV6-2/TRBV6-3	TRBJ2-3	CASSPGPYQTQYF
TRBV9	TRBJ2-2	CASSVVGGNTGELFF
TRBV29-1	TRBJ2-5	CSVRLLPGQRKETQYF
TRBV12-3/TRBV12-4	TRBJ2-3	CASSPDRETDTQYF
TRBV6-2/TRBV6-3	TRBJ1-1	CASTPLMNTEAFF
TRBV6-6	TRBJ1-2	CASSSWDGVNYGYTF